A single sample is the source of the 22 T cell receptor beta chains below, sequenced in a study of cytomegalovirus exposure and HLA in healthy donors. Sequencing was performed with immunoSEQ multiplex PCR; in TCRdb, only in-frame clones are kept and a portion is missing. The repertoire has hundreds of thousands of clones, 85% to 90% of them found once; the top ten carry approximately 0.88%. What was sequenced was PBMCs. The source of these receptors is a young woman in good health and CMV-seronegative.

DNA for the CDR3: TGTGCCAGCAGCTTAACGTCTGCGGGGGGAGCTGGGGCCAACGTCCTGACTTTC. Amino acid sequence: CASSLTSAGGAGANVLTF. The rearrangement joins TRBV7-3 to TRBJ2-6; 8 bases fit TRBD2. With V trimmed by 0 bases and J by 2 bases, 6 bases remained unmatched. This CDR3 spans 18 amino acids. Germline CDR1 is SGHTA and CDR2 is FQGTGA.

This rearrangement joins TRBV4-1 to TRBJ1-6; 7 bases map to TRBD1. The trim removed 0 bases at V and 10 bases at J, leaving 9 bases unmatched. The CDR3 runs 16 residues. Germline V gives CDR1 MGHRA, CDR2 YSYEKL. The CDR3 region is CASSQDEQGFYSPLHF. The CDR3 coding sequence is TGCGCCAGCAGCCAAGATGAACAGGGGTTCTACTCACCCCTCCACTTT.

The chain couples TRBV7-6 to TRBJ1-3, with D perhaps TRBD1 (5 bases). This CDR3 spans 14 amino acids. Germline lookup yields CDR1 SGHVS and CDR2 FNYEAQ. The ends were cut back, 3 bases at V and 4 bases at J, with 10 bases in the middle. DNA for the CDR3: TGTGCCAGCAGCTTTGGGGGGGAAGGAAACACCATATATTTT. This codes for CASSFGGEGNTIYF.

V is TRBV4-3 and J is TRBJ2-2; D remains unclear. Germline-derived CDR1 and CDR2 are LGHNA and YSLEER. The CDR3 loop spans 15 amino acids. Trimming removed 3 bases at V and 4 bases at J, with 12 bases between. The CDR3 nucleotides read TGCGCCAGCAGCCACGGAGCGACGTCCACCGGGGAGCTGTTTTTT. Amino acid sequence: CASSHGATSTGELFF.

The chain couples TRBV2 to TRBJ2-7; 8 nucleotides line up with TRBD1. CDR1 SNHLY and CDR2 FYNNEI come from the germline V gene. Unmatched junction bases numbered 7, after V lost 6 bases and J lost 3 bases. CDR3 length equals 14 residues. CDR3 sequence: CASSPGTGGYEQYF. DNA for the CDR3: TGTGCCAGCAGCCCCGGGACAGGTGGCTACGAGCAGTACTTC.

The gene calls are TRBV11-3 and TRBJ2-3, with TRBD2 matching over 12 bases. V lost 6 bases to trimming and J lost 1 base; unmatched junction nucleotides: 2. Germline CDR1 and CDR2: SGHNT and YENEEA. This CDR3 region has 15 residues. This CDR3 reads CASSRTSGGTDTQYF. CDR3 bases: TGTGCCAGCAGTCGGACTAGCGGGGGCACAGATACGCAGTATTTT. Together with reference TRBV11-3 and TRBJ2-3, the CDR3 gives the full variable domain: EAGVVQSPRYKIIEKKQPVAFWCNPISGHNTLYWYLQNLGQGPELLIRYENEEAVDDSQLPKDRFSAERLKGVDSTLKIQPAELGDSAVYLCASSRTSGGTDTQYFGPGTRLTVL.

This clone has a count of ten or more. The chain couples TRBV30 to TRBJ2-1, with a possible D match to TRBD2 (6 bases). Deletions cut 2 bases from V and 4 bases from J, with 9 bases between. Looked up from germline, CDR1 is GTSNPN and CDR2 is SVGIG (reference sequence). CDR3 length equals 13 residues. CDR3 sequence reads: CAWSTGEYNEQFF. The CDR3 nucleotides read TGTGCCTGGAGTACGGGGGAGTACAATGAGCAGTTCTTC.

This clone was found once. The chain joins TRBV6-1 to TRBJ1-2; 10 bases agree with TRBD1. This CDR3 has 21 residues. The germline V gene encodes CDR1 MNHNS and CDR2 SASEGT. Trimming at V came to 2 bases and at J to 7 bases, leaving 25 bases not matched to a gene. The CDR3 region is CASSEIIWGISGTGALGGYTF. CDR3 sequence (DNA): TGTGCCAGCAGTGAAATAATATGGGGAATATCCGGGACAGGGGCTTTAGGTGGCTACACCTTC.

On this clone: The same CDR3 is also encoded by other DNA sequences in this sample. The chain links TRBV27 to TRBJ1-2, with 9 bases matching TRBD1. The germline V gene has CDR1 MNHEY and CDR2 SMNVEV (reference sequence). The CDR3 covers 13 residues. Trimming cost V 5 bases and J 4 bases; bases outside gene matches: 2. CDR3 sequence reads: CASSPGQGYGYTF. In DNA form, the CDR3 reads TGTGCCAGCAGTCCGGGACAGGGCTATGGCTACACCTTC.

CDR3 DNA: TGCAGCGTTGAATCTCAAGGGGGCGGGTACGAGCAGTACTTC. This codes for CSVESQGGGYEQYF. The chain recombines TRBV29-1 with TRBJ2-7; 7 bases are shared with TRBD1. There are 14 residues in the CDR3. Germline V CDR1 and CDR2: SQVTM, ANQGSEA. Trimming removed 2 bases from V and 4 bases from J; junction bases left unmatched: 8.

CDR3 DNA sequence: TGTGCCAGTAGTACCAACAGGGGGCCAAACCCTAGCACAGATACGCAGTATTTT. Encoded protein: CASSTNRGPNPSTDTQYF. The genes are TRBV19 and TRBJ2-3; 9 bases are shared with TRBD1. The germline CDR1 and CDR2 sequences are LNHDA and SQIVND (reference sequence). The CDR3 runs to 18 residues. V lost 4 bases to trimming and J lost 0 bases; unmatched junction nucleotides: 11. Drawing the rest from reference TRBV19 and TRBJ2-3, the complete variable domain is DGGITQSPKYLFRKEGQNVTLSCEQNLNHDAMYWYRQDPGQGLRLIYYSQIVNDFQKGDIAEGYSVSREKKESFPLTVTSAQKNPTAFYLCASSTNRGPNPSTDTQYFGPGTRLTVL.

The chain couples TRBV5-4 to TRBJ2-7, with unresolved D. This CDR3 is built from 14 residues. V was pared by 2 bases and J by 0 bases, with 9 bases between. CDR1 and CDR2 (germline): SGHNT, YYREEE (reference sequence). This chain's CDR3 is CASSFGSLSYEQYF. The DNA for the CDR3 is TGTGCCAGCAGCTTCGGTAGTCTCTCCTACGAGCAGTACTTC.

The chain is built from TRBV7-8 and TRBJ2-7; no firm D call. The V gene lost 5 bases and the J gene lost 2 bases, with 13 bases spanning the gap. This CDR3 region has 14 residues. The germline V gene encodes CDR1 SGHVS and CDR2 FQNEAQ. The CDR3 sequence is CASSPTEVTYEQYF. The CDR3 region has the DNA TGTGCCAGCAGCCCGACCGAGGTAACCTACGAGCAGTACTTC.

As DNA, the CDR3 is TGTGCCAGCAGCTTGGGGCCGGCTAGCGGGAGTTCCCATGAGCAGTTCTTC. It encodes CASSLGPASGSSHEQFF. This chain joins TRBV5-4 and TRBJ2-1, with 10 bases aligning to TRBD2. After removal of 0 bases from V and 8 bases from J, the junction contained 11 bases not matched to a gene. In germline, CDR1 is SGHNT, CDR2 YYREEE (reference sequence). This CDR3 is 17 amino acids long.

The CDR3 loop reads CASSLTGSGYGYTF. The CDR3 DNA reads as TGTGCCAGCAGCTTGACCGGGAGTGGTTATGGCTACACCTTC. V gene TRBV7-3 combines with J gene TRBJ1-2; D not certain. Germline CDR1 is SGHTA and CDR2 is FQGTGA. This CDR3 region has 14 residues. V lost 3 bases and J lost 5, with 13 bases in between.

This clone was seen only once. The V and J genes are TRBV2 and TRBJ1-1; D is perhaps TRBD1 (5 bases). The CDR3 loop spans 19 amino acids. CDR1 is SNHLY and CDR2 is FYNNEI in the germline V gene. Trimming took 2 bases from V and 0 from J, leaving 22 bases between them. CDR3 sequence reads: CASSEQITSLSTVNTEAFF. The CDR3 nucleotides are TGTGCCAGCAGTGAACAGATCACATCCCTCTCGACAGTGAACACTGAAGCTTTCTTT. Combining the CDR3 with reference TRBV2 and TRBJ1-1 gives the whole variable domain EPEVTQTPSHQVTQMGQEVILRCVPISNHLYFYWYRQILGQKVEFLVSFYNNEISEKSEIFDDQFSVERPDGSNFTLKIRSTKLEDSAMYFCASSEQITSLSTVNTEAFFGQGTRLTVV.

The chain recombines TRBV5-6 with TRBJ2-7; TRBD1 matches at 7 bases. Germline-derived CDR1 and CDR2 are SGHDT and YYEEEE. The CDR3 is 14 residues long. The V and J ends lost 4 bases and 5 bases, in that order; junction bases with no gene match: 9. The CDR3 nucleotides read TGTGCCAGCAGCAGACAGGGCCCTTTGAACGAGCAGTACTTC. It yields the protein CASSRQGPLNEQYF.

The rearrangement joins TRBV4-1 to TRBJ2-7; D may be TRBD2 (5 bases). The CDR3 spans 15 residues. V lost 1 base to trimming and J lost 2 bases, with 12 bases between them. The V gene's germline CDR1 is MGHRA and CDR2 YSYEKL. The CDR3 DNA reads as TGCGCCAGCAGCCAAGGGGCAGCGGCTACCTACGAGCAGTACTTC. Its translation is CASSQGAAATYEQYF.

The chain couples TRBV19 to TRBJ2-5; 14 nucleotides agree with TRBD2. Losses at the gene ends were 6 bases for V and 4 bases for J; bases not matched to a gene: 7. The CDR3 has 16 amino acids. CDR1 and CDR2 (germline): LNHDA, SQIVND (reference sequence). The CDR3 nucleotides are TGTGCCAGTAGCAAACGACTAGCGGGAGGGCGAGAGACCCAGTACTTC. Translating it yields CASSKRLAGGRETQYF.

This sequence joins TRBV6-6 and TRBJ1-2, with TRBD1 identical over 9 bases. There are 15 residues in the CDR3. In germline, CDR1 is MNHNY, CDR2 SVGAGI (reference sequence). With V trimmed by 7 bases and J by 5 bases, 11 bases remained unmatched. This CDR3 reads CASTLPGTGLYGYTF. CDR3 nucleotide sequence: TGTGCCAGCACCCTACCCGGGACAGGGTTGTATGGCTACACCTTC.

The gene calls are TRBV9 and TRBJ2-1; TRBD2 matches 9 bases. With V trimmed by 3 bases and J by 2 bases, 6 bases remained unmatched. Germline V gives CDR1 SGDLS, CDR2 YYNGEE. This CDR3 region has 16 residues. CDR3 residues: CASSAPREGPYNEQFF. Written as DNA, the CDR3 is TGTGCCAGCAGCGCGCCGCGGGAGGGCCCCTACAATGAGCAGTTCTTC.

The count of this clone is one. The chain joins TRBV28 to TRBJ2-3; 7 bases agree with TRBD2. V shed 6 bases, J shed 4 bases, and the junction held 10 bases outside the gene matches. Germline V gene lookup returns CDR1 MDHEN and CDR2 SYDVKM. CDR3 length: 15 amino acids. CDR3: CASSPAGQGPDTQYF. DNA of the CDR3: TGTGCCAGCAGCCCAGCGGGGCAGGGCCCAGATACGCAGTATTTT.